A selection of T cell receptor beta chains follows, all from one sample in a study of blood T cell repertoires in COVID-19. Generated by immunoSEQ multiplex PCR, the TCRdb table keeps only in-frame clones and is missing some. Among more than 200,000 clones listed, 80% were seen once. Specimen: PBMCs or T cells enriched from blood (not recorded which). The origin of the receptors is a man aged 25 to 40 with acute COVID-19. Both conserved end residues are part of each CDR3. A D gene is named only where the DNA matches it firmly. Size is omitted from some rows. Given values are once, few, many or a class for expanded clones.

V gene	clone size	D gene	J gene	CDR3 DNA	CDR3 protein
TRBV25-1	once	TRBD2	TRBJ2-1	TGTGCCAGCAGAAAAGCGGGGGGGACCTACAATGAGCAGTTCTTC	CASRKAGGTYNEQFF
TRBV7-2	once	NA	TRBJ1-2	TGTGCCAGCAGCTTAGGGGGCGTTGGCTATGGCTACACCTTC	CASSLGGVGYGYTF
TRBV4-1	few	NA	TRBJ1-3	TGCGCCAGCAGCCAAGACAGGGTAGGGGCTGCTGGAAACACCATATATTTT	CASSQDRVGAAGNTIYF
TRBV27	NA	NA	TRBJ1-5	TGTGCCAGCAGTTACAACGGACTTAGCAATCAGCCCCAGCATTTT	CASSYNGLSNQPQHF
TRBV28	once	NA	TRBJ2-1	TGTGCCAGCAGTGCTCCGGGACTTAGGGGAGATGAGCAGTTCTTC	CASSAPGLRGDEQFF
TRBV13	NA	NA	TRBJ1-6	TGTGCCAGCAGCTTAGGACAGGGACTCCACTTT	CASSLGQGLHF
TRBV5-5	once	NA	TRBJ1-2	TGTGCCAGCAGCTCTCGACTGATCTATGGCTACACCTTC	CASSSRLIYGYTF
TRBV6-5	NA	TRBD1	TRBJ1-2	TGTGCCAGCCCTGGGACAGGCTATGGCTACACCTTC	CASPGTGYGYTF
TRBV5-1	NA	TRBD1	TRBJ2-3	TGCGCCAGCAGCGCGACAGGGGTAACTAGCACAGATACGCAGTATTTT	CASSATGVTSTDTQYF
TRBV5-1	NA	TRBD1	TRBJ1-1	TGCGCCAGCAGCTCGACAGGGGCTGGGACTGAAGCTTTCTTT	CASSSTGAGTEAFF
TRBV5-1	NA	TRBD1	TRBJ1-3	TGCGCCAGCAGCTCACAGGGGGCTGGAAACACCATATATTTT	CASSSQGAGNTIYF
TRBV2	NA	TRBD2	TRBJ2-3	TGTGCCAGCAAGAAAACTAGCGGGGAATTGTCTGGTACGCAGTATTTT	CASKKTSGELSGTQYF
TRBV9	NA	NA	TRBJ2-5	TGTGCCAGCAGCGTGGGCGCATACCAAGAGACCCAGTACTTC	CASSVGAYQETQYF
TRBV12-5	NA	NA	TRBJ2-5	TGTGCTAGTGGTTTCAGACTAGGAGAGACCCAGTACTTC	CASGFRLGETQYF
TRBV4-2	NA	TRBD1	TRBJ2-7	TGTGCCAGCAGCCGAACCGGGACAGGGACCTACGAGCAGTACTTC	CASSRTGTGTYEQYF
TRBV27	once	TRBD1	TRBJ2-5	TGTGCCAGCAGTTCGGGACAGGGTCTAGGGACCCAGTACTTC	CASSSGQGLGTQYF
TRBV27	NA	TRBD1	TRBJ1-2	TGTGCCAGCAGGGGGACAGGTATAGATGGCTACACCTTC	CASRGTGIDGYTF
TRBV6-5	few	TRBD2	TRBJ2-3	TGTGCCAGCAGATTGTTAGGACTAGCAACAGATACGCAGTATTTT	CASRLLGLATDTQYF
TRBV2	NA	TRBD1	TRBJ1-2	TGTGCCAGCAGTGGAGGGGGCTTGGGTGGCTACACCTTC	CASSGGGLGGYTF
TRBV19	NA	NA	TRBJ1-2	TGTGCCAGTAGTATGGGGGGGCAGGTCGTTGATGGCTACACCTTC	CASSMGGQVVDGYTF
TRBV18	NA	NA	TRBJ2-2	TGTGCCAGCTCACCGGTCTTCGCTAAGTCCGGGGAGCTGTTTTTT	CASSPVFAKSGELFF
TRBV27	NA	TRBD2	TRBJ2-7	TGTGCCAGCAGTTTATGGGGCGGGAGGGAGCAGTACTTC	CASSLWGGREQYF
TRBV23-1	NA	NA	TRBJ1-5	TGCGCCAGCCAAGACAGGTATGGAGGTCAGCCCCAGCATTTT	CASQDRYGGQPQHF
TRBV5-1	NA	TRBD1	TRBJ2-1	TGCGCCAGCAGTCCAGGGGGCTATGAGCAGTTCTTC	CASSPGGYEQFF
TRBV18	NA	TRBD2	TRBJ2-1	TGTGCCAGCTCTTCCAGCGGGGGTTACAATGAGCAGTTCTTC	CASSSSGGYNEQFF
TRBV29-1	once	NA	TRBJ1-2	TGCAGCGCCCGGTGGGACATCTATGGCTACACCTTC	CSARWDIYGYTF
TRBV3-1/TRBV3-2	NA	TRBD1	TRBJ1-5	TGTGCCAGCAGCCTCCCGGTAAGACAGGGGGCTGGTAGCAATCAGCCCCAGCATTTT	CASSLPVRQGAGSNQPQHF
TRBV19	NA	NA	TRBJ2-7	TGTGCCAGTAGTACCCTCGACAGAGATCCCACCTACGAGCAGTACTTC	CASSTLDRDPTYEQYF
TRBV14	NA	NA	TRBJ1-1	TGTGCCAGCAGCTCCACCACAGAGACTGAAGCTTTCTTT	CASSSTTETEAFF
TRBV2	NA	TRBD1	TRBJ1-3	TGTGCCAGCAGTGAGGACAGGGGCAGGACCACCATATATTTT	CASSEDRGRTTIYF
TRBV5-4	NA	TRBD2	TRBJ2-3	TGTGCCAGCAAGGTCGGGGGGTCCAGCACAGATACGCAGTATTTT	CASKVGGSSTDTQYF
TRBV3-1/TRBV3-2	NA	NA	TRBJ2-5	TGTGCCAGCAGCCCGCGGGATCATTGGGGAGAGACCCAGTACTTC	CASSPRDHWGETQYF
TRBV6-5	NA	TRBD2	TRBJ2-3	TGTGCCAGCAGAACTAGCGGGGGGGGCACAGATACGCAGTATTTT	CASRTSGGGTDTQYF
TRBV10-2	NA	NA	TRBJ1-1	TGCGCCAGCAGTGAGGGTCCGCGGGGTGGGACTGAAGCTTTCTTT	CASSEGPRGGTEAFF
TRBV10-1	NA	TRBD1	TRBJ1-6	TGCGCCAGCAGTACGGGACAGGGTTCACCCCTCCACTTT	CASSTGQGSPLHF
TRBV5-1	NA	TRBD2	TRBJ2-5	TGCGCCAGCAGCTTGGCCTTTCTAGCGGGGGGGCCAGGCGAGACCCAGTACTTC	CASSLAFLAGGPGETQYF
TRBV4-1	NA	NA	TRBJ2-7	TGCGCCAGCAGCCAAGAGCCAGGGCCGAGCTCCTACGAGCAGTACTTC	CASSQEPGPSSYEQYF
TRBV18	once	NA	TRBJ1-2	TGTGCCAGCTCACCACAAGAGACAGATGGCTACACCTTC	CASSPQETDGYTF
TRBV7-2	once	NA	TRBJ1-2	TGTGCCAGCAGCACCCGGGAACTCAATAGCTACACCTTC	CASSTRELNSYTF
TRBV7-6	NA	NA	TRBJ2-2	TGTGCCAGCAGCTTAGCACAGGGGGGGACCGGGGAGCTGTTTTTT	CASSLAQGGTGELFF
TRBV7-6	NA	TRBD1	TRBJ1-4	TGTGCCAGCAGCCCCTCGACAGGGGTTTATGAAAAACTGTTTTTT	CASSPSTGVYEKLFF
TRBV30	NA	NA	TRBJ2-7	TGTGCCTGGAGCCCCGGCTACGAGCAGTACTTC	CAWSPGYEQYF
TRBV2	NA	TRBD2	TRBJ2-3	TGTGCCAGCAGTCTTACTAGCGGGGCGGGAGATACGCAGTATTTT	CASSLTSGAGDTQYF
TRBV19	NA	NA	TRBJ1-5	TGTGCCAGTACCCTCTCCCCTTCGGTAGACAATCAGCCCCAGCATTTT	CASTLSPSVDNQPQHF
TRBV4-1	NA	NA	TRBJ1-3	TGCGCCAGCAGCCAAGATAGTCGGGGAGGAAACACCATATATTTT	CASSQDSRGGNTIYF
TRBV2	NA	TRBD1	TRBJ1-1	TGTGCCAGCAGTTCCAGAGGACAGGGGGCCACTGAAGCTTTCTTT	CASSSRGQGATEAFF
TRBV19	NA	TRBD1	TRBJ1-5	TGTGCCAGTAGTATCTTCGGGCGAGGGACAGAAAATCAGCCCCAGCATTTT	CASSIFGRGTENQPQHF
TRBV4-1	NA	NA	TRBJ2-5	TGCGCCAGCAGCCAAGAGGAGGGTCGGGGGGAGACCCAGTACTTC	CASSQEEGRGETQYF
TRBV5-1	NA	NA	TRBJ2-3	TGCGCCAGCAGCTTGAGGGGACTTAGCACAGATACGCAGTATTTT	CASSLRGLSTDTQYF